The rows below give T cell receptor beta chains drawn from one sample of a study of CD8+ T cells in alopecia areata. Measured with immunoSEQ multiplex PCR; TCRdb has only the in-frame clones, and not every one. The sample shows 150,000 to 200,000 clones, about 53% of them seen only once. The starting material was CD8+ T cells sorted from blood, obtained at week 24, from a patient treated with tofacitinib. All receptors derive from a human donor with alopecia areata. CDR3s include the opening cysteine and the closing phenylalanine or tryptophan. The order of the fields is D gene, V gene, J gene, clone size, CDR3 protein, CDR3 DNA. A D gene is named only where the DNA matches it firmly. A clone size is listed for some rows: how often the clone was seen (once, few, many), or a class if it is expanded.

d_call: -; v_call: TRBV18; j_call: TRBJ1-4; clone_size: -; cdr3_aa: CASSPAGLDEKLFF; cdr3_nt: TGTGCCAGCTCACCCGCCGGTCTAGATGAAAAACTGTTTTTT
d_call: -; v_call: TRBV7-9; j_call: TRBJ1-6; clone_size: few; cdr3_aa: CASSTGVYNSPLHF; cdr3_nt: TGTGCCAGCAGTACTGGGGTTTATAATTCACCCCTCCACTTT
d_call: -; v_call: TRBV9; j_call: TRBJ2-5; clone_size: -; cdr3_aa: CASSVGGGPQYF; cdr3_nt: TGTGCCAGCAGCGTAGGTGGGGGCCCCCAGTACTTC
d_call: TRBD1; v_call: TRBV27; j_call: TRBJ2-7; clone_size: few; cdr3_aa: CASSYSLRDRDYEQYF; cdr3_nt: TGTGCCAGCAGTTACTCCCTCCGGGACAGGGACTACGAGCAGTACTTC
d_call: -; v_call: TRBV7-9; j_call: TRBJ1-5; clone_size: -; cdr3_aa: CASSRQVNQPQHF; cdr3_nt: TGTGCCAGCAGCCGACAGGTTAATCAGCCCCAGCATTTT
d_call: -; v_call: TRBV7-9; j_call: TRBJ2-1; clone_size: -; cdr3_aa: CATKKGGGRTEQFF; cdr3_nt: TGTGCCACCAAAAAGGGTGGGGGCAGGACGGAGCAGTTCTTC
d_call: TRBD2; v_call: TRBV27; j_call: TRBJ2-1; clone_size: once; cdr3_aa: CASRAGGQYNEQFF; cdr3_nt: TGTGCCAGCAGAGCGGGGGGGCAATACAATGAGCAGTTCTTC
d_call: TRBD2; v_call: TRBV9; j_call: TRBJ2-2; clone_size: -; cdr3_aa: CASSVGLAGSTGELFF; cdr3_nt: TGTGCCAGCAGCGTAGGGCTAGCGGGGAGCACCGGGGAGCTGTTTTTT
d_call: -; v_call: TRBV6-6; j_call: TRBJ2-3; clone_size: few; cdr3_aa: CASHPRGGTDTQYF; cdr3_nt: TGTGCCAGCCATCCGAGGGGGGGCACAGATACGCAGTATTTT
d_call: TRBD1; v_call: TRBV7-8; j_call: TRBJ2-7; clone_size: few; cdr3_aa: CASSLVMGQGTDEQYF; cdr3_nt: TGTGCCAGCAGCTTAGTTATGGGACAGGGTACGGACGAGCAGTACTTC
d_call: TRBD1; v_call: TRBV11-3; j_call: TRBJ1-1; clone_size: -; cdr3_aa: CASSYGQGGTEAFF; cdr3_nt: TGTGCCAGCAGCTATGGACAGGGCGGGACTGAAGCTTTCTTT
d_call: -; v_call: TRBV5-4; j_call: TRBJ1-1; clone_size: -; cdr3_aa: CASSLEGEAFF; cdr3_nt: TGTGCCAGCAGCTTGGAGGGGGAAGCTTTCTTT
d_call: TRBD1; v_call: TRBV29-1; j_call: TRBJ2-7; clone_size: few; cdr3_aa: CSVERGQGGEQYF; cdr3_nt: TGCAGCGTTGAAAGGGGACAGGGTGGCGAGCAGTACTTC
d_call: -; v_call: TRBV27; j_call: TRBJ1-1; clone_size: -; cdr3_aa: CASSFGAEAFF; cdr3_nt: TGTGCCAGCAGTTTTGGGGCTGAAGCTTTCTTT